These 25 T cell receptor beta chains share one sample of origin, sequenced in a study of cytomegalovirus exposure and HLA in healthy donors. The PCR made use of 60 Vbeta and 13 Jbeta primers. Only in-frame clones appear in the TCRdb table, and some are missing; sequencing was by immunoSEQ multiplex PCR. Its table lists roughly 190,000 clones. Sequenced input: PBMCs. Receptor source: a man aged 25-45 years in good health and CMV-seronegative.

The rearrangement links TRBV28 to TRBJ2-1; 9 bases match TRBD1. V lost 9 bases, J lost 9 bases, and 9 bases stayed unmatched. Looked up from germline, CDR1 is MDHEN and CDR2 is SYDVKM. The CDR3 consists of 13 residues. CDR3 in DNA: TGTGCCAGTTGGACAGGGGCGAGAGGTGAGCAGTTCTTC. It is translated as CASWTGARGEQFF. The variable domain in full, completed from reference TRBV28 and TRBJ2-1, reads DVKVTQSSRYLVKRTGEKVFLECVQDMDHENMFWYRQDPGLGLRLIYFSYDVKMKEKGDIPEGYSVSREKKERFSLILESASTNQTSMYLCASWTGARGEQFFGPGTRLTVL.

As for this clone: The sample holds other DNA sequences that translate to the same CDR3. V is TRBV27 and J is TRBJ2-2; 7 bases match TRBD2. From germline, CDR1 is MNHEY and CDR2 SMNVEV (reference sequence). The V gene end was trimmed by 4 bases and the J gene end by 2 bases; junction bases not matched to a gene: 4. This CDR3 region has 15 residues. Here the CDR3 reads CASSSSGTNTGELFF. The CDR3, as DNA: TGTGCCAGCAGTTCAAGCGGGACTAACACCGGGGAGCTGTTTTTT.

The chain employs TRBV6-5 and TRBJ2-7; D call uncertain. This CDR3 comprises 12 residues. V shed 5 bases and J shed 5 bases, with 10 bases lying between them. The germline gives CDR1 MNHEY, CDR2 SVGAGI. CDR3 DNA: TGTGCCAGCAGTCCCCGGGTCGACGAGCAGTACTTC. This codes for CASSPRVDEQYF.

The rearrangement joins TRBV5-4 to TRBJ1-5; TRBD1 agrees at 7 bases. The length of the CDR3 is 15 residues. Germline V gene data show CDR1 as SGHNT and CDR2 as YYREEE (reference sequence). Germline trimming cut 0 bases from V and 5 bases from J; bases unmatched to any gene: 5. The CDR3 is CASSLATGVYQPQHF. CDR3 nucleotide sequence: TGTGCCAGCAGCTTGGCAACAGGGGTATATCAGCCCCAGCATTTT.

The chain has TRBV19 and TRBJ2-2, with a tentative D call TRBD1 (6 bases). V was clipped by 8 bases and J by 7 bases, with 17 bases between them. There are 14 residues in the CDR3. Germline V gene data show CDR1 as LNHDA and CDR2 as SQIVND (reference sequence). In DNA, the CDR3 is TGTGCCAGTGAAAACAGGGTAAGCGGCGGGGAGCTGTTTTTT. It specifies CASENRVSGGELFF.

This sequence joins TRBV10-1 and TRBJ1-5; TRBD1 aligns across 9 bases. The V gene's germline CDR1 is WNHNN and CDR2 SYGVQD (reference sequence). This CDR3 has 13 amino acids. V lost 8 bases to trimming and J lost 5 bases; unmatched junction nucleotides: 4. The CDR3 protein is CASADRGDQPQHF. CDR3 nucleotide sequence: TGCGCCAGCGCCGACAGGGGGGATCAGCCCCAGCATTTT.

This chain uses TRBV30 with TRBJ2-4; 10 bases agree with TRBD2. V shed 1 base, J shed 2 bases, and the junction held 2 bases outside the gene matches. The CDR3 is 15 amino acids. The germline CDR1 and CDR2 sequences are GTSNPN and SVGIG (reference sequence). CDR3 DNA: TGTGCCTGGAGTGAGCGGGGGGGAACCAAAAACATTCAGTACTTC. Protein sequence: CAWSERGGTKNIQYF.

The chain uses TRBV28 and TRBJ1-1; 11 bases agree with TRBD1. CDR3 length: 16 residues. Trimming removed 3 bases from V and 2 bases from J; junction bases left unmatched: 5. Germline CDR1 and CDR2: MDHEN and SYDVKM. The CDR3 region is CASSLDRGRRNTEAFF. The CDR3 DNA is TGTGCCAGCAGTTTGGACAGGGGGCGCCGAAACACTGAAGCTTTCTTT. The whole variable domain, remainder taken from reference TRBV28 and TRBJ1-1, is DVKVTQSSRYLVKRTGEKVFLECVQDMDHENMFWYRQDPGLGLRLIYFSYDVKMKEKGDIPEGYSVSREKKERFSLILESASTNQTSMYLCASSLDRGRRNTEAFFGQGTRLTVV.

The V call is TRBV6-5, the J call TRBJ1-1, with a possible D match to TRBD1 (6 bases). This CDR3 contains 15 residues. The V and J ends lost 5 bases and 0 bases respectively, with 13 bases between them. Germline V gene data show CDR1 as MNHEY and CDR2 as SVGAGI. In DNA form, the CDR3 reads TGTGCCAGCAGTACCCCGGACAGAATGAACACTGAAGCTTTCTTT. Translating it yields CASSTPDRMNTEAFF.

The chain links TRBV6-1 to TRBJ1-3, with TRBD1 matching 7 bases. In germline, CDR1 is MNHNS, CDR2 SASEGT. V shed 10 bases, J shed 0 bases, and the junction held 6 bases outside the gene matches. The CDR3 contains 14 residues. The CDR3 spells CAITGDFSGNTIYF. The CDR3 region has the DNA TGTGCCATAACAGGGGATTTCTCTGGAAACACCATATATTTT.

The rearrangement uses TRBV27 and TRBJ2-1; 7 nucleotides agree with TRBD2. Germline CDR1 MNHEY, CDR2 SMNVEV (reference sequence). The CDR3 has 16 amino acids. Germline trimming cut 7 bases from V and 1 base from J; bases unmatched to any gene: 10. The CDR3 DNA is TGTGCCAGCACCTCGGGGGAGGGCCTATCCTACAATGAGCAGTTCTTC. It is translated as CASTSGEGLSYNEQFF.

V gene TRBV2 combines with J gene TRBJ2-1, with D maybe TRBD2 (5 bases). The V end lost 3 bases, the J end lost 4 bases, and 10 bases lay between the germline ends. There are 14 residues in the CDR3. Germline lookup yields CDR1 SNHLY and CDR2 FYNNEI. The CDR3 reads CASSDKGGYNEQFF. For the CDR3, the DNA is TGTGCCAGCAGTGATAAGGGCGGGTACAATGAGCAGTTCTTC.

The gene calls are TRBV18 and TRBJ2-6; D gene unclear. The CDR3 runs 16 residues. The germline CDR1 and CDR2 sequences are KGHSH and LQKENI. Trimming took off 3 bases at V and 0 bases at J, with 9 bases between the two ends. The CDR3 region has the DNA TGTGCCAGCTCACCCTCAGAGCGCTCTGGGGCCAACGTCCTGACTTTC. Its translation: CASSPSERSGANVLTF.

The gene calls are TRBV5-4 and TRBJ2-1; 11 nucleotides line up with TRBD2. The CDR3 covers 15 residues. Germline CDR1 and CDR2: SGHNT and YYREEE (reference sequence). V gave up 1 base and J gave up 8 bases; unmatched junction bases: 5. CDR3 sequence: CASSLSLAGDYEQFF. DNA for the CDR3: TGTGCCAGCAGCTTGTCACTAGCGGGAGACTATGAGCAGTTCTTC.

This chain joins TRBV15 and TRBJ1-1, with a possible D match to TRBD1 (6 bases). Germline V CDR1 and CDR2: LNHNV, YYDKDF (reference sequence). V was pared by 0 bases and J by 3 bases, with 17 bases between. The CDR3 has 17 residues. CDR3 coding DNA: TGTGCCACCAGCAGAGATCGGTTGGGGGCGATGGACACTGAAGCTTTCTTT. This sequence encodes CATSRDRLGAMDTEAFF.

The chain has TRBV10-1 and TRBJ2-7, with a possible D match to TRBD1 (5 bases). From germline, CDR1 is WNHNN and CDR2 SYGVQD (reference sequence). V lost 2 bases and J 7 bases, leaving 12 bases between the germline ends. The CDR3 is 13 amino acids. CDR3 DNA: TGCGCCAGCAGTGAGGTCAGGGTTGGAGAGCAGTACTTC. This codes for CASSEVRVGEQYF.

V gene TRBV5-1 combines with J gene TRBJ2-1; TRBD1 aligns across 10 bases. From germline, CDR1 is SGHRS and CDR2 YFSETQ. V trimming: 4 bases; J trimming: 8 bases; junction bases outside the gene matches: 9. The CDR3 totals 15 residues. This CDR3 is CASSTGTGDLDEQFF. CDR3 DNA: TGCGCCAGCAGCACCGGGACAGGGGATCTCGATGAGCAGTTCTTC.

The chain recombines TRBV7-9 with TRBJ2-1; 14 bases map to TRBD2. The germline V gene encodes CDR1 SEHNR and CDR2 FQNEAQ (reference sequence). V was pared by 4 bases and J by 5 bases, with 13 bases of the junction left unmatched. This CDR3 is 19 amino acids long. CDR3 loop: CASSSKFGLAGGMNNEQFF. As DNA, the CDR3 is TGTGCCAGCAGCTCCAAGTTTGGACTAGCGGGAGGCATGAACAATGAGCAGTTCTTC.

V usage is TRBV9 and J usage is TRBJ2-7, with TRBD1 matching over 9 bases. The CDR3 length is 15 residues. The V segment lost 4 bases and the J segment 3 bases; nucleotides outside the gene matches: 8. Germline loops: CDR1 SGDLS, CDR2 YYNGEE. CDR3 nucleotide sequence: TGTGCCAGCAGCCCGCGACAGGGGGTAGGCTACGAGCAGTACTTC. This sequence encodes CASSPRQGVGYEQYF. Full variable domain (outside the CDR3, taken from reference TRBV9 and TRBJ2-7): DSGVTQTPKHLITATGQRVTLRCSPRSGDLSVYWYQQSLDQGLQFLIQYYNGEERAKGNILERFSAQQFPDLHSELNLSSLELGDSALYFCASSPRQGVGYEQYFGPGTRLTVT.

CDR3 residues: CSVSSRAGENEQFF. CDR3 nucleotide sequence: TGCAGCGTTTCAAGCCGGGCGGGGGAGAATGAGCAGTTCTTC. The chain employs TRBV29-1 and TRBJ2-1, with 7 bases matching TRBD2. Germline V gene lookup returns CDR1 SQVTM and CDR2 ANQGSEA. This CDR3 is 14 amino acids long. The ends lost 5 bases at V and 7 bases at J; junction bases unmatched: 11.

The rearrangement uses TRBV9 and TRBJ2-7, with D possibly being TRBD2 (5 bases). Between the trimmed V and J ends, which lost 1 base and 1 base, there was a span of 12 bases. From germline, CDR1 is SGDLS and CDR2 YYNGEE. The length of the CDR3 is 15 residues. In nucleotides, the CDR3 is TGTGCCAGCAGCGTACTCGGGGAAGGGTCCTACGAGCAGTACTTC. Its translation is CASSVLGEGSYEQYF.

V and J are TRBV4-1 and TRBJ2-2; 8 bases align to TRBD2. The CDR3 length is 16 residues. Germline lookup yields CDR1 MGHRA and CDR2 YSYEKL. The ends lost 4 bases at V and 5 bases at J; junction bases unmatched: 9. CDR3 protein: CASSREGLVRTGELFF. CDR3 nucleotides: TGCGCCAGCAGCCGGGAGGGACTAGTCAGGACCGGGGAGCTGTTTTTT.

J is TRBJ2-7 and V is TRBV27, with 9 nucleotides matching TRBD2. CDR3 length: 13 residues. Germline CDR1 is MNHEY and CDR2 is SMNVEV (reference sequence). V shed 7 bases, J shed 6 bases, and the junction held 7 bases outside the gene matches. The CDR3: CASKYSGRSEQYF. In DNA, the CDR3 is TGTGCCAGCAAGTATAGCGGGAGATCCGAGCAGTACTTC.

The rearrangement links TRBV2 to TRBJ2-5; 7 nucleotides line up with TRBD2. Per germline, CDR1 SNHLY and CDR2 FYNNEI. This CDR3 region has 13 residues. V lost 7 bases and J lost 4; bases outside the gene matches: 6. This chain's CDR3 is CASTGGGRETQYF. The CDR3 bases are TGTGCCAGCACGGGGGGAGGGCGAGAGACCCAGTACTTC.

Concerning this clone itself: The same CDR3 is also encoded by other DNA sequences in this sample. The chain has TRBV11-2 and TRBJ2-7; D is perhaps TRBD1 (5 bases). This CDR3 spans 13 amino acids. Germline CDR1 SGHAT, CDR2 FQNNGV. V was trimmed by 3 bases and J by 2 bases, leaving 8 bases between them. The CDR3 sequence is CASSLGLPYEQYF. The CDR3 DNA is TGTGCCAGCAGCTTGGGGCTACCCTACGAGCAGTACTTC. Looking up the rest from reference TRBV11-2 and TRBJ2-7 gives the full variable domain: EAGVAQSPRYKIIEKRQSVAFWCNPISGHATLYWYQQILGQGPKLLIQFQNNGVVDDSQLPKDRFSAERLKGVDSTLKIQPAKLEDSAVYLCASSLGLPYEQYFGPGTRLTVT.